This paragraph covers one T cell receptor beta chain sequence. Its cognate antigen is unknown. The table came from immunoSEQ multiplex PCR; TCRdb's copy has only in-frame clones and leaves some out. This repertoire shows roughly 120,000 clones, about 89% found once; its top ten account for 3.5% to 5%. The CDR3 runs to 14 residues. J lost 4 bases, V lost 4 bases, and 1 base had no gene match. Germline V lookup: CDR1 KGHSH, CDR2 LQKENI. This entry belongs to a study of T cell responses to AZD1222 COVID-19 vaccine. Study-wide results and limits: It was only after the peak T cell response that any repertoires were sampled. Increases in Spike-specific TCR breadth and depth were seen after two AZD1222 doses. AZD1222 recipients seropositive at baseline numbered only 6 or 7. Most donors were white British and more were female, and clonal diversity was possibly underestimated.

V and J are TRBV18 and TRBJ1-4; 9 nucleotides align to TRBD1. Sample: peripheral blood, taken on day 0 of AZD1222 vaccination. This TCR was sampled from an adult in good health. The CDR3 sequence: CASSRTGDNEKLFF. As DNA, the CDR3 is TGTGCCAGCTCACGGACAGGGGATAATGAAAAACTGTTTTTT.